The 9 T cell receptor beta chains below all came from one sample that was sequenced in a study of cytomegalovirus exposure and HLA in healthy donors. Both 60 Vbeta primers and 13 Jbeta primers went into the PCR. Assay: immunoSEQ multiplex PCR; the TCRdb copy retains only in-frame clones and omits some. This sample has some 200,000 clones, with over 75% found just once. The sample was PBMCs. Source of these receptors: a girl under three years old in good health and CMV-seronegative.

To note about this clone: The germline gene is not matched at one end of the junction; a read error may be the cause. The chain is built from TRBV7-7 and TRBJ2-2; TRBD1 agrees at 10 bases. The CDR3 extends over 15 amino acids. In germline, CDR1 is SSHAT, CDR2 FNYEAQ (reference sequence). CDR3 sequence: CASSPQTGGVGELFF. The CDR3 DNA reads TGTGCTAGCAGCCCCCAGACAGGGGGCGTCGGGGAGCTGTTTTTT.

This clone was found once. The chain links TRBV5-4 to TRBJ1-1; a possible D gene is TRBD1 (5 bases). The CDR3 sequence is 12 residues long. V lost 7 bases to trimming and J lost 1 base, with 8 bases between them. CDR1 is SGHNT, CDR2 YYREEE, per germline (reference sequence). The CDR3: CASHQGNTEAFF. The CDR3 region has the DNA TGTGCCAGCCACCAGGGGAACACTGAAGCTTTCTTT.

The chain carries TRBV5-6 and TRBJ2-3; 12 nucleotides match TRBD2. V trimming: 4 bases; J trimming: 1 base; junction bases outside the gene matches: 4. The germline CDR1 and CDR2 sequences are SGHDT and YYEEEE. There are 16 residues in the CDR3. For the CDR3, the DNA is TGTGCCAGCAGCGCGGGGACTAGCGGGCGCACAGATACGCAGTATTTT. Amino acids: CASSAGTSGRTDTQYF.

The chain employs TRBV4-3 and TRBJ2-5; no clear D. The end of the DNA fits TRBJ2-7 better, so the J call may be wrong. This CDR3 contains 14 residues. Germline lookup yields CDR1 LGHNA and CDR2 YSLEER. The CDR3 DNA follows: TGCGCCAGCAGCCACGGAGTTTTTTCCTACGAGCAGTACTTC. Its translation: CASSHGVFSYEQYF.

The V call is TRBV15, the J call TRBJ2-7, with D tentatively TRBD1 (5 bases). This CDR3 is built from 14 residues. V lost 1 base and J 4 bases, leaving 11 bases between the germline ends. Germline assignment: CDR1 LNHNV and CDR2 YYDKDF (reference sequence). The CDR3 DNA reads as TGTGCCACCAGCAGAGGGTGGGGCCAATACGAGCAGTACTTC. Translation: CATSRGWGQYEQYF.

The genes are TRBV28 and TRBJ1-6, with 7 bases that match TRBD1. The length of the CDR3 is 14 residues. Unmatched junction bases numbered 3, after V lost 9 bases and J lost 1 base. From germline, CDR1 is MDHEN and CDR2 SYDVKM. CDR3 coding DNA: TGTGCCAGTGAGGGGGCGTCCTATAATTCACCCCTCCACTTT. Its protein product is CASEGASYNSPLHF.

Only one count was recorded for this clone. The chain is built from TRBV6-6 and TRBJ1-1; D uncertain. CDR3 length: 9 amino acids. Trimming removed 6 bases at V and 11 bases at J, with 7 bases between. Per germline, CDR1 MNHNY and CDR2 SVGAGI (reference sequence). CDR3 loop: CASSSRAFF. For the CDR3, the DNA is TGTGCCAGCAGCAGCAGGGCTTTCTTT.

V and J are TRBV11-1 and TRBJ2-4, with D maybe TRBD2 (6 bases). CDR1 and CDR2 (germline): SGHAT, FQDESV (reference sequence). The CDR3 has 14 amino acids. The V gene lost 2 bases and the J gene lost 9 bases, with 14 bases spanning the gap. This chain's CDR3 is CASSLREYGGIQYF. CDR3 DNA sequence: TGTGCCAGCAGCTTAAGGGAATACGGGGGCATTCAGTACTTC.

The J gene is TRBJ2-3, the V gene TRBV27, with a weak D call TRBD2 (5 bases). The V end was cut by 5 bases, the J end by 0 bases, with 12 bases between. Germline-derived CDR1 and CDR2 are MNHEY and SMNVEV (reference sequence). The CDR3 is 15 residues long. This CDR3 is CASSPSGTSTDTQYF. The CDR3 nucleotides are TGTGCCAGCAGTCCCAGCGGAACTAGCACAGATACGCAGTATTTT.